The clone carrying this TCR beta chain showed up just a few times. Here immunoSEQ multiplex PCR was the method, and the copy in TCRdb shows in-frame clones only, minus some. The repertoire consists of some 330,000 clones, with more than 70% occurring once and the leading ten covering 1.5% to 2.5%. The sample comes from a study of blood T cell repertoires in COVID-19. The CDR3 extends over 15 amino acids. Trimming pared 5 bases from V and 2 bases from J, leaving 12 bases between. The germline gives CDR1 SGHTA, CDR2 FQGTGA. The chain combines TRBV7-3 with TRBJ2-2; a weak D match, TRBD1 (6 bases). The TCR comes from a man in his forties in a cohort exposed to, infected with or recovered from COVID-19 (not recorded which). Sequencing input: PBMCs or T cells enriched from blood (not recorded which). The DNA of the CDR3 is TGTGCCAGCAGCCCGCTACAGGGTAACACCGGGGAGCTGTTTTTT. Amino acids: CASSPLQGNTGELFF.